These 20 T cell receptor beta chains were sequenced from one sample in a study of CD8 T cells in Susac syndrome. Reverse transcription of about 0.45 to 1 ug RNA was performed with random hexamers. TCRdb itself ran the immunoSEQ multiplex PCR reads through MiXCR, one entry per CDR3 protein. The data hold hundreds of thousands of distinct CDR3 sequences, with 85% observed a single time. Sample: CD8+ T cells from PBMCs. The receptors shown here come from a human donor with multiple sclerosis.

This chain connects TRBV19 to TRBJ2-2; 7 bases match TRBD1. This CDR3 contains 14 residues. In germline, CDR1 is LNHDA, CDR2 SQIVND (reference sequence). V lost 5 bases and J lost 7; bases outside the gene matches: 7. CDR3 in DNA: TGTGCCAGTAGTCCCCGAGGGGGCTACGGGGAGCTGTTTTTT. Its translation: CASSPRGGYGELFF.

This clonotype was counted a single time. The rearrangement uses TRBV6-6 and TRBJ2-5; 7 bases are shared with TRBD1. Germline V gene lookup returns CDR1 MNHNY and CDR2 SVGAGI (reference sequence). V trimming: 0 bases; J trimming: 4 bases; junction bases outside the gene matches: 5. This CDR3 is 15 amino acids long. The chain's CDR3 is CASSYSDREGETQYF. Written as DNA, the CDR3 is TGTGCCAGCAGTTACTCCGACAGGGAAGGAGAGACCCAGTACTTC.

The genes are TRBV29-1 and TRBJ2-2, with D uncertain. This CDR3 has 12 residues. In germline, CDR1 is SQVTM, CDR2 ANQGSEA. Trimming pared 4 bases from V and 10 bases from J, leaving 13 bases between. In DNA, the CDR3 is TGCAGCGTTGTGGGCCCCAAAGAGGAGCTGTTTTTT. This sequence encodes CSVVGPKEELFF.

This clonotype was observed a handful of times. The CDR3 nucleotides are TGTGCCAGCAGCTTACTGGGGGCGGAAGGAGAGACCCAGTACTTC. It specifies CASSLLGAEGETQYF. The chain uses TRBV7-6 and TRBJ2-5; D perhaps matches TRBD1 (6 bases). This CDR3 is built from 15 residues. V was trimmed by 2 bases and J by 4 bases, leaving 14 bases between them. In germline, CDR1 is SGHVS, CDR2 FNYEAQ. Complete variable domain (other parts from reference TRBV7-6 and TRBJ2-5): GAGVSQSPRYKVTKRGQDVALRCDPISGHVSLYWYRQALGQGPEFLTYFNYEAQQDKSGLPNDRFSAERPEGSISTLTIQRTEQRDSAMYRCASSLLGAEGETQYFGPGTRLLVL.

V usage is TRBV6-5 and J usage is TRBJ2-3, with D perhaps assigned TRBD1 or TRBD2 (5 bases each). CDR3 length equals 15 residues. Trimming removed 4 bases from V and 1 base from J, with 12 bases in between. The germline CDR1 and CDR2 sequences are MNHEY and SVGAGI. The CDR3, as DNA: TGTGCCAGCAGTTCTCCGGGACGGGGCACAGATACGCAGTATTTT. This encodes CASSSPGRGTDTQYF.

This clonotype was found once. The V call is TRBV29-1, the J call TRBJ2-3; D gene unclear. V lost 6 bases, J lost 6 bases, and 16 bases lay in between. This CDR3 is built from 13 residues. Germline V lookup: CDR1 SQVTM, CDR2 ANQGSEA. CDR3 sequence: CSVGYGKKDTQYF. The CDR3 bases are TGCAGCGTAGGGTACGGAAAAAAGGATACGCAGTATTTT.

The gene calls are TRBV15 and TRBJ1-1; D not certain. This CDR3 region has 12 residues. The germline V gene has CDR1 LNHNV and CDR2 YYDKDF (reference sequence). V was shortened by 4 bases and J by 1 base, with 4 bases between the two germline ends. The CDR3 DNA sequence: TGTGCCACCAGCAAAGAGAACACTGAAGCTTTCTTT. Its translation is CATSKENTEAFF.

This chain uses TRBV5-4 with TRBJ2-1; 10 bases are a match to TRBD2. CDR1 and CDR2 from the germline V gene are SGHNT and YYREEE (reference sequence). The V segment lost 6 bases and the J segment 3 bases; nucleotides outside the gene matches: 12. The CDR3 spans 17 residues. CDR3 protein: CASIPPSGSSVYNEQFF. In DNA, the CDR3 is TGTGCCAGCATCCCCCCTAGCGGGAGTTCGGTCTACAATGAGCAGTTCTTC.

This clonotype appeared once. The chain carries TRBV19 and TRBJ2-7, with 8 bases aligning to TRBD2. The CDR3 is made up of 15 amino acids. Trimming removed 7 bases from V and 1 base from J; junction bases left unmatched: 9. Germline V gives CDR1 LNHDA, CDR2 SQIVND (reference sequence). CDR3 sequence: CASKNWVAGSYEQYF. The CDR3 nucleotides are TGTGCCAGTAAAAATTGGGTAGCGGGATCCTACGAGCAGTACTTC.

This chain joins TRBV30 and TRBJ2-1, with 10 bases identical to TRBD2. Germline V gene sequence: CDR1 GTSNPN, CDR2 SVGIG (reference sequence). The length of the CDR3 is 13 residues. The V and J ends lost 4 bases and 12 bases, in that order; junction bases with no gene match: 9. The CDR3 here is CAWTLAGGVAQFF. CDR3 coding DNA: TGTGCCTGGACGTTAGCGGGAGGAGTAGCGCAGTTCTTC.

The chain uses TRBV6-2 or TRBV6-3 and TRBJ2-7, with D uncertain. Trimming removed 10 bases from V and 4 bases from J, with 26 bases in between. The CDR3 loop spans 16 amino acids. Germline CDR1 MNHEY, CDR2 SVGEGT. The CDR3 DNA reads TGTGCCACCCTCCCCGGGCCAGATCTCGGGTCATACGAGCAGTACTTC. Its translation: CATLPGPDLGSYEQYF.

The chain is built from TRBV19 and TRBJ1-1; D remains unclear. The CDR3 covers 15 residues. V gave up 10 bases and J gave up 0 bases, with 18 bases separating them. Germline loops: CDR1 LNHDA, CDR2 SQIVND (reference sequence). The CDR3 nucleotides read TGTGCCACCACCGTGGACGGCGCCATGAACACTGAAGCTTTCTTT. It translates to CATTVDGAMNTEAFF. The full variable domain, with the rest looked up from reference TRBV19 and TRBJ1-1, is DGGITQSPKYLFRKEGQNVTLSCEQNLNHDAMYWYRQDPGQGLRLIYYSQIVNDFQKGDIAEGYSVSREKKESFPLTVTSAQKNPTAFYLCATTVDGAMNTEAFFGQGTRLTVV.

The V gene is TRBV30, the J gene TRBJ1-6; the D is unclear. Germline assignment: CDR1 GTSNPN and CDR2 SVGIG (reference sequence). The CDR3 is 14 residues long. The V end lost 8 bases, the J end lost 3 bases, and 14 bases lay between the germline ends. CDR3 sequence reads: CALEEVFYNSPLHF. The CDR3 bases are TGTGCCCTGGAGGAGGTATTCTATAATTCACCCCTCCACTTT.

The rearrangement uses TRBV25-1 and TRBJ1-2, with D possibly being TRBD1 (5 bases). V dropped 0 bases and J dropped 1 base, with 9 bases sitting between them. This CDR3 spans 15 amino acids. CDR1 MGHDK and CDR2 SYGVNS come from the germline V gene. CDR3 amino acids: CASSEYGGLNYGYTF. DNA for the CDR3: TGTGCCAGCAGTGAATATGGGGGACTTAACTATGGCTACACCTTC.

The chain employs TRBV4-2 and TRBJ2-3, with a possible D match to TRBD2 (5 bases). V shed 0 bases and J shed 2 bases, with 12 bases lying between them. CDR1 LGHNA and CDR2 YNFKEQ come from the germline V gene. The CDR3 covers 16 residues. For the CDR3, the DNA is TGTGCCAGCAGCCAAGAAGCTAGCCCAAACACAGATACGCAGTATTTT. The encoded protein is CASSQEASPNTDTQYF.

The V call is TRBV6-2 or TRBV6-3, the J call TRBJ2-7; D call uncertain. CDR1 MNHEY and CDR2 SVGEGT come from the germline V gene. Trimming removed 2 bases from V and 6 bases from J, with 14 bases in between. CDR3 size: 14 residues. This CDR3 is CASSYPSYLREQYF. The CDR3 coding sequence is TGTGCCAGCAGTTACCCCTCCTACTTGCGCGAGCAGTACTTC.

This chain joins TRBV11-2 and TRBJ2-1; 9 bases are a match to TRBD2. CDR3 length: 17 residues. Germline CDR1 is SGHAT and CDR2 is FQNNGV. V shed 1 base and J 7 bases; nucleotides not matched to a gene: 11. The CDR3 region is CASSLVAPGTSLNEQFF. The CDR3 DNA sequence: TGTGCCAGCAGCTTAGTAGCACCGGGGACTAGCTTGAATGAGCAGTTCTTC.

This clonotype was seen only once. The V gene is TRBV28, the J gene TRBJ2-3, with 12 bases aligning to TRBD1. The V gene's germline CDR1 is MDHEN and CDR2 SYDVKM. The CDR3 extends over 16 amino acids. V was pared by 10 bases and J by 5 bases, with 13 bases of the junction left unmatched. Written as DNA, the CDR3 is TGTGCCACCCACGTACCGGGACAGGGGGCGGGAGATACGCAGTATTTT. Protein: CATHVPGQGAGDTQYF.

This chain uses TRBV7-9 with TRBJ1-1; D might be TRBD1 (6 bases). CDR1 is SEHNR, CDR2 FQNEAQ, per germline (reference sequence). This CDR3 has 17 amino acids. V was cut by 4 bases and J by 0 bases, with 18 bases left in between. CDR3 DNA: TGTGCCAGCAGCTCTGCAGGGGACGAGAGAATGAACACTGAAGCTTTCTTT. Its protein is CASSSAGDERMNTEAFF.

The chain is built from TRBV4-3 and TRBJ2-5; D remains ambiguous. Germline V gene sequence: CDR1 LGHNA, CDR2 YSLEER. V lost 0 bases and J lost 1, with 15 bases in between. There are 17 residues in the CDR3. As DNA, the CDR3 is TGCGCCAGCAGCCAAGATAGGAGAGAAATACCCCAAGAGACCCAGTACTTC. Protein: CASSQDRREIPQETQYF.